One and the same sample provided the 20 T cell receptor beta chains below, sequenced in a study of blood T cell repertoires in COVID-19. Clones were sequenced by immunoSEQ multiplex PCR, and TCRdb holds only the in-frame ones, with some missing. The profile shows 95,000 to 150,000 clones, approximately 80% of them singletons. Sequencing input: peripheral blood. The receptors stem from a woman between 65 and 79 years old with acute or convalescent COVID-19.

The V call is TRBV3-1 (or the pseudogene TRBV3-2), the J call TRBJ1-6; D call uncertain. The germline V and J ends were trimmed by 3 bases and 0 bases, with 12 bases remaining between them. The CDR3 consists of 17 residues. Germline values: CDR1 LGHDT, CDR2 YNNKEL (reference sequence). The CDR3, as DNA: TGTGCCAGCAGCCAGAGGAGAGGGATCTCCTATAATTCACCCCTCCACTTT. As protein: CASSQRRGISYNSPLHF.

The chain couples TRBV7-2 to TRBJ1-1, with D perhaps matching TRBD1 (6 bases). Trimming left V 5 bases short and J 1 base short, with 11 bases between. The CDR3 spans 14 residues. CDR1 is SGHTA, CDR2 FQGNSA, per germline. CDR3 residues: CASSQRQANTEAFF. CDR3 nucleotide sequence: TGTGCCAGCAGCCAACGACAGGCGAACACTGAAGCTTTCTTT.

V usage is TRBV7-2 and J usage is TRBJ2-2; 7 bases fit TRBD1. In germline, CDR1 is SGHTA, CDR2 FQGNSA. The J segment lost 6 bases and the V segment lost 5 bases, leaving 6 bases of the junction unmatched. The CDR3 has 14 residues. Here the CDR3 reads CASSPDRASGELFF. The CDR3 nucleotides read TGTGCCAGCAGCCCAGACAGGGCCTCCGGGGAGCTGTTTTTT.

The chain uses TRBV18 and TRBJ1-1; perhaps TRBD1 as D (6 bases). CDR1 and CDR2 (germline): KGHSH, LQKENI. The V and J ends lost 6 bases and 3 bases respectively, with 14 bases between them. The CDR3 has 14 residues. CDR3 protein: CASSDTPGDTEAFF. The CDR3 coding sequence is TGTGCCAGCTCGGATACTCCAGGGGACACTGAAGCTTTCTTT.

The table lists this clone with a count of one. The CDR3, as DNA: TGTGCCAGCAGCCAAGGGCAGGGGGCGGGAGAGACCCAGTACTTC. Translated, it gives CASSQGQGAGETQYF. V is TRBV3-1 (or the pseudogene TRBV3-2) and J is TRBJ2-5; 8 nucleotides agree with TRBD1. The CDR3 totals 15 residues. Germline loops: CDR1 LGHDT, CDR2 YNNKEL (reference sequence). V lost 1 base, J lost 4 bases, and 5 bases stayed unmatched.

The chain couples TRBV11-1 to TRBJ2-3; unclear D gene. The CDR3 runs to 12 residues. V gave up 5 bases and J gave up 0 bases, with 3 bases separating them. Per the germline V gene, CDR1 is SGHAT and CDR2 is FQDESV (reference sequence). CDR3 residues: CASSTSTDTQYF. The CDR3, as DNA: TGTGCCAGCAGCACTAGCACAGATACGCAGTATTTT.

The V and J genes are TRBV2 and TRBJ1-2; D perhaps matches TRBD1 (5 bases). V was pared by 8 bases and J by 2 bases, with 15 bases between. The CDR3 length is 14 residues. The germline gives CDR1 SNHLY, CDR2 FYNNEI. The CDR3 region is CASLRPGQNYGYTF. The CDR3 DNA reads TGTGCCAGCCTCAGGCCAGGGCAGAACTATGGCTACACCTTC.

J is TRBJ2-3 and V is TRBV5-1; 11 bases are a match to TRBD2. The CDR3 has 14 residues. With 4 bases clipped from V and 4 bases from J, the junction kept 2 bases outside the gene matches. Looked up from germline, CDR1 is SGHRS and CDR2 is YFSETQ. The CDR3 bases are TGCGCCAGCAGCGTAGCGGGGGGGCCAGATACGCAGTATTTT. It is translated as CASSVAGGPDTQYF.

J is TRBJ1-1 and V is TRBV10-3; TRBD1 might be the D (5 bases). This CDR3 contains 11 residues. CDR1 is ENHRY and CDR2 is SYGVKD in the germline V gene. The ends were cut back, 2 bases at V and 10 bases at J, with 8 bases in the middle. In DNA form, the CDR3 reads TGTGCCATCAGTGAGGGGCAGGGAGCTTTCTTT. Its translation is CAISEGQGAFF.

The V and J genes are TRBV5-6 and TRBJ1-2; 7 bases are shared with TRBD1. The CDR3 is made up of 15 amino acids. Germline-derived CDR1 and CDR2 are SGHDT and YYEEEE. The V segment lost 0 bases and the J segment 2 bases; nucleotides outside the gene matches: 4. The CDR3 reads CASSLGQGRNYGYTF. CDR3 nucleotide sequence: TGTGCCAGCAGCTTGGGACAGGGCCGCAACTATGGCTACACCTTC.

CDR3 residues: CASSQGTGSGDYNEQFF. For the CDR3, the DNA is TGCGCCAGCAGCCAGGGTACGGGTAGCGGGGATTACAATGAGCAGTTCTTC. The rearrangement links TRBV4-3 to TRBJ2-1, with 8 bases matching TRBD2. V lost 3 bases and J lost 4; bases outside the gene matches: 11. Germline V CDR1 and CDR2: LGHNA, YSLEER. The CDR3 sequence is 17 residues long.

The chain has TRBV2 and TRBJ2-7; D unclear. The CDR3 length is 13 residues. The V end lost 8 bases, the J end lost 2 bases, and 13 bases lay between the germline ends. Germline V gives CDR1 SNHLY, CDR2 FYNNEI. CDR3 coding DNA: TGTGCCAGCTCCGTCCGGTTTACCTACGAGCAGTACTTC. Its translation: CASSVRFTYEQYF.

CDR3 amino acids: CASSWDRVGQPQHF. The CDR3 DNA reads TGTGCCAGCAGCTGGGACAGGGTAGGTCAGCCCCAGCATTTT. V gene TRBV7-2 combines with J gene TRBJ1-5, with 9 nucleotides matching TRBD1. There are 14 residues in the CDR3. The germline V gene has CDR1 SGHTA and CDR2 FQGNSA. The V gene end was trimmed by 4 bases and the J gene end by 6 bases; junction bases not matched to a gene: 4.

The V and J genes are TRBV6-5 and TRBJ2-2, with D possibly matching TRBD1 (6 bases). Germline assignment: CDR1 MNHEY and CDR2 SVGAGI. This CDR3 is built from 13 residues. The V end was cut by 7 bases, the J end by 4 bases, with 10 bases between. The chain's CDR3 is CASNRVGTGELFF. CDR3 nucleotide sequence: TGTGCCAGCAACAGGGTAGGCACCGGGGAGCTGTTTTTT.

The rearrangement uses TRBV7-2 and TRBJ2-1, with TRBD2 as a possible D gene (6 bases). V was pared by 0 bases and J by 8 bases, with 11 bases between. Germline assignment: CDR1 SGHTA and CDR2 FQGNSA. The CDR3 has 14 residues. The CDR3 DNA is TGTGCCAGCAGCTTAGCTACGGGGGTTCATGAGCAGTTCTTC. This codes for CASSLATGVHEQFF.

The chain joins TRBV7-2 to TRBJ1-2, with a weak D call TRBD1 (6 bases). Trimming removed 1 base from V and 0 bases from J, with 15 bases in between. CDR3 length: 17 residues. The germline gives CDR1 SGHTA, CDR2 FQGNSA. The CDR3 reads CASSLDSGVAPNYGYTF. DNA for the CDR3: TGTGCCAGCAGCTTAGATTCAGGGGTGGCGCCTAACTATGGCTACACCTTC. Together with reference TRBV7-2 and TRBJ1-2, the CDR3 gives the full variable domain: GAGVSQSPSNKVTEKGKDVELRCDPISGHTALYWYRQSLGQGLEFLIYFQGNSAPDKSGLPSDRFSAERTGGSVSTLTIQRTQQEDSAVYLCASSLDSGVAPNYGYTFGSGTRLTVV.

On this clone: Other DNA sequences in the same sample also yield this CDR3. The rearrangement joins TRBV6-5 to TRBJ1-1, with 7 nucleotides matching TRBD1. Unmatched junction bases numbered 3, after V lost 7 bases and J lost 4 bases. The CDR3 has 12 amino acids. Germline assignment: CDR1 MNHEY and CDR2 SVGAGI. CDR3 in amino acids: CASTGGSTEAFF. CDR3 nucleotide sequence: TGTGCCAGCACAGGGGGTTCCACTGAAGCTTTCTTT.

V is TRBV7-2 and J is TRBJ1-6, with unresolved D. CDR3 size: 14 residues. Trimming pared 4 bases from V and 6 bases from J, leaving 10 bases between. Germline V gives CDR1 SGHTA, CDR2 FQGNSA. In DNA, the CDR3 is TGTGCCAGCAGCTACGAGAGCGGTAATTCACCCCTCCACTTT. Translated: CASSYESGNSPLHF.

The V and J genes are TRBV5-6 and TRBJ1-6; D unresolved. Germline V gene lookup returns CDR1 SGHDT and CDR2 YYEEEE. Trimming took off 1 base at V and 9 bases at J, with 14 bases between the two ends. This CDR3 is 15 amino acids long. CDR3 sequence: CASSLLANEVSPLHF. CDR3 coding DNA: TGTGCCAGCAGCTTGTTGGCAAACGAAGTTTCACCCCTCCACTTT.

This clone was found a few times. The V gene is TRBV29-1, the J gene TRBJ1-1; D is undetermined. V was cut by 4 bases and J by 1 base, with 10 bases left in between. The CDR3 runs 13 residues. Germline V gene lookup returns CDR1 SQVTM and CDR2 ANQGSEA. The CDR3 loop is CSVGETTNTEAFF. In DNA form, the CDR3 reads TGCAGCGTTGGGGAGACAACGAACACTGAAGCTTTCTTT.